The 8 T cell receptor beta chains in this list originate from one sample, sequenced in a study of vaccination and CD4 T cells after COVID-19. Researchers used the Oncomine TCR Beta short-read assay to sequence DNA from cultured CD4+ T cells. The genomic DNA was obtained from cultured CD4+ T cells by extraction with the QIAamp micro DNA kit. MiXCR was run by TCRdb on the PCR reads, yielding one entry per CDR3 protein. Of roughly 9,200 distinct CDR3 sequences in the sample, 28% are singletons; the top ten hold roughly 10%. This sample's treatment: roughly 10-day PBMC culture with coronavirus spike peptide pools or control peptides (ViraFEST assay). The unexposed donor's CD4+ T cells were collected before the COVID-19 pandemic (2011-2018). No antigen is known for these receptors. Sequencing input: CD4+ T cells from blood, cultured in vitro. The receptor source for this set is a human donor in good health.

This clonotype showed up just a few times. The rearrangement joins TRBV6-1 to TRBJ1-2; D may be TRBD1 (6 bases). V lost 11 bases to trimming and J lost 8 bases, with 18 bases between them. The CDR3 covers 12 residues. Germline lookup yields CDR1 MNHNS and CDR2 SASEGT. The CDR3 region is CAVPGQLLGYTF. Here the CDR3 DNA reads TGTGCCGTTCCAGGACAGTTATTAGGCTACACCTTC.

This clonotype has just a few counts. This chain joins TRBV20-1 and TRBJ1-2, with D possibly TRBD1 on 5 matching bases. Trimming left V 2 bases short and J 3 bases short, with 13 bases between. CDR3 size: 14 residues. CDR1 is DFQATT and CDR2 is SNEGSKA in the germline V gene (reference sequence). CDR3 residues: CSARWGSNYYGYTF. As DNA, the CDR3 is TGCAGTGCTAGATGGGGGTCTAACTACTATGGCTACACCTTC.

This clonotype counts as large. The chain joins TRBV20-1 to TRBJ2-1, with D tentatively TRBD2 (6 bases). The germline gives CDR1 DFQATT, CDR2 SNEGSKA (reference sequence). This CDR3 is built from 13 residues. V dropped 6 bases and J dropped 1 base, with 10 bases sitting between them. The CDR3 DNA reads TGCAGTGCCCCCGGACTATCCTACAATGAGCAGTTCTTC. It encodes CSAPGLSYNEQFF.

In its sample, this clonotype was seen a few times. The rearrangement links TRBV18 to TRBJ2-3; D may be TRBD1 (5 bases). CDR3 length: 14 residues. Trimming shortened V by 3 bases and J by 4 bases, and 11 bases separated the two germline ends. CDR1 is KGHSH and CDR2 is LQKENI in the germline V gene. CDR3 sequence reads: CASSPRRDADTQYF. As DNA, the CDR3 is TGTGCCAGCTCACCCCGCAGGGATGCAGATACGCAGTATTTT.

The rearrangement links TRBV7-2 to TRBJ1-1; D might be TRBD1 (6 bases). The germline V gene encodes CDR1 SGHTA and CDR2 FQGNSA. The length of the CDR3 is 18 residues. V was cut by 4 bases and J by 0 bases, with 21 bases left in between. The CDR3 sequence is CASSSGFRGIGMNTEAFF. CDR3 in DNA: TGTGCCAGCAGCTCCGGGTTCAGGGGTATCGGTATGAACACTGAAGCTTTCTTT.

This clonotype turned up a few times. This chain uses TRBV5-5 with TRBJ1-2; 7 nucleotides align to TRBD1. This CDR3 has 15 amino acids. The junction had 11 bases not matched to a gene; V was cut back by 2 bases and J by 7 bases. Germline V gene sequence: CDR1 SGHKS, CDR2 YYEKEE (reference sequence). The CDR3 reads CASSFYDREQAGYTF. The DNA for the CDR3 is TGTGCCAGCAGCTTCTACGACAGGGAACAGGCTGGCTACACCTTC.

V gene TRBV29-1 combines with J gene TRBJ2-1; the match to TRBD1 covers 9 bases. V trimming: 6 bases; J trimming: 7 bases; junction bases outside the gene matches: 7. The CDR3 runs to 13 residues. Germline lookup yields CDR1 SQVTM and CDR2 ANQGSEA. The CDR3 DNA reads TGCAGCGTCGGACAGGGGACGGGAAATGAGCAGTTCTTC. It yields the protein CSVGQGTGNEQFF.

This clonotype was seen more than once but under ten times. DNA of the CDR3: TGTGCCAGTAGTATAGTTCGGCAGGACTATGGCTACACCTTC. This codes for CASSIVRQDYGYTF. V is TRBV19 and J is TRBJ1-2; D unclear. The V gene lost 1 base and the J gene lost 3 bases, with 9 bases spanning the gap. The CDR3 extends over 14 amino acids. Germline CDR1 reads LNHDA; CDR2 reads SQIVND (reference sequence).